This entry is about one T cell receptor beta chain. The data were taken from a study of T and B cells in COVID-19 patients. Looking at the study overall: Peripheral blood came from COVID-19 patients with active infection or after recovery. The recovered patients had mostly mild to moderate COVID-19 with outpatient management.

The ends lost 5 bases at V and 2 bases at J; junction bases unmatched: 10. The CDR3 spans 15 residues. Germline lookup yields CDR1 DFQATT and CDR2 SNEGSKA (reference sequence). TRB was amplified from around 230-520 ng of blood genomic DNA. BIOMED2 TRB-A/B primer pools were used in multiplex TRB PCR. TCRdb re-called the multiplex PCR reads through MiXCR, storing one row per CDR3 protein. The sample includes fewer than 14,000 distinct CDR3 sequences, around 30% of them seen just once. The chain joins TRBV20-1 to TRBJ2-7, with 9 bases lining up with TRBD1. Material for sequencing was blood. This TCR was recovered from a human donor with active COVID-19. CDR3 sequence (DNA): TGCAGTGCTCAATTTCCGGGACAGGGAGCCTACGAGCAGTACTTC. It specifies CSAQFPGQGAYEQYF.